The 3 T cell receptor beta chains in this list originate from one sample, sequenced in a study of cytomegalovirus exposure and HLA in healthy donors. PCR used 60 Vbeta primers and 13 Jbeta primers. Sequenced by immunoSEQ multiplex PCR; TCRdb stores in-frame clones only, minus some. Of about 85,000 clones listed, approximately 80% are singletons. The sequencing input was PBMCs. Receptor source: a woman aged 45-65 years in good health and CMV-seropositive.

A word on this clone: The same CDR3 also results from other DNA sequences found in this sample. The rearrangement links TRBV6-5 to TRBJ2-7; TRBD2 might be the D (5 bases). This CDR3 has 11 residues. Germline CDR1 is MNHEY and CDR2 is SVGAGI. V was trimmed by 2 bases and J by 6 bases, leaving 5 bases between them. CDR3 in DNA: TGTGCCAGCAGTTACGGAGGCGAGCAGTACGTC. Translating it yields CASSYGGEQYV.

On this clone: At the DNA level, this CDR3 is encoded by other sequences in the same sample as well. The genes are TRBV30 and TRBJ1-5, with TRBD1 identical over 7 bases. CDR3 length: 15 residues. The germline V gene encodes CDR1 GTSNPN and CDR2 SVGIG (reference sequence). V dropped 0 bases and J dropped 3; count of bases not matched to a gene: 5. CDR3 nucleotides: TGTGCCTGGAGTGTAGGTGACAGGGTCAATCAGCCCCAGCATTTT. It encodes CAWSVGDRVNQPQHF.

This rearrangement joins TRBV15 to TRBJ2-6; possibly TRBD1 for D (6 bases). V lost 0 bases and J 2 bases, leaving 11 bases between the germline ends. Germline values: CDR1 LNHNV, CDR2 YYDKDF (reference sequence). The CDR3 runs 17 residues. The CDR3 sequence: CATSREGRGAGANVLTF. The CDR3 DNA reads TGTGCCACCAGCAGAGAAGGCAGGGGTGCTGGGGCCAACGTCCTGACTTTC.